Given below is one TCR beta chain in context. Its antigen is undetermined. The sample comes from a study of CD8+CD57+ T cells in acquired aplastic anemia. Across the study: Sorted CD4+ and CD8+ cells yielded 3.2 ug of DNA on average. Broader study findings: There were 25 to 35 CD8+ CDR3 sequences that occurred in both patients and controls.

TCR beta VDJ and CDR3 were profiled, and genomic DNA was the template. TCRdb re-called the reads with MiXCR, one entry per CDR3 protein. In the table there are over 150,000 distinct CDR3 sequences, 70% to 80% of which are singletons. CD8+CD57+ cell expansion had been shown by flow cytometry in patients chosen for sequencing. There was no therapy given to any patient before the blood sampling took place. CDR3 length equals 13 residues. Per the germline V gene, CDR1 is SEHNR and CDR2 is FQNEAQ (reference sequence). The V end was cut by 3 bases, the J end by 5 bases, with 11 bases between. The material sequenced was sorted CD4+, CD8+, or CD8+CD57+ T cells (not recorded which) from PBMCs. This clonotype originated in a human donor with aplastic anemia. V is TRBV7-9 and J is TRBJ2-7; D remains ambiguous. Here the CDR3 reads CASSLSGFHEQYF. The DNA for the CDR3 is TGTGCCAGCAGCTTGTCTGGGTTCCACGAGCAGTACTTC.